The next 30 T cell receptor beta chains were all read from a single sample in a study of OX40 agonist ivuxolimab in advanced cancers. TCRdb's table, derived via immunoSEQ multiplex PCR, lists solely in-frame clones and lacks some. The sample lists about 46,000 clones, around 89% occurring once. This sample comprised CD4+ or CD8+ T cells sorted from blood, obtained in a trial of the OX40 agonist ivuxolimab. These receptors came from an adult with an advanced solid tumor such as melanoma, head and neck, liver or kidney cancer.

The chain couples TRBV6-1 to TRBJ2-3; D gene ambiguous. Germline V lookup: CDR1 MNHNS, CDR2 SASEGT. V lost 2 bases and J 3 bases, leaving 9 bases between the germline ends. There are 14 residues in the CDR3. The CDR3 DNA sequence: TGTGCCAGCAGTGAAACGGCGGAGACAGATACGCAGTATTTT. Protein: CASSETAETDTQYF.

V is TRBV7-9 and J is TRBJ2-7; 7 bases are a match to TRBD2. This CDR3 is 14 amino acids long. The trim removed 2 bases at V and 2 bases at J, leaving 3 bases unmatched. Germline V gives CDR1 SEHNR, CDR2 FQNEAQ (reference sequence). CDR3 sequence reads: CASSLSAGAYEQYF. CDR3 sequence (DNA): TGTGCCAGCAGCTTATCGGCGGGGGCCTACGAGCAGTACTTC.

This rearrangement joins TRBV19 to TRBJ2-7; weak D call: TRBD2 (6 bases). Deletions cut 5 bases from V and 3 bases from J, with 14 bases between. This CDR3 region has 14 residues. Germline loops: CDR1 LNHDA, CDR2 SQIVND (reference sequence). The CDR3 is CASSPGPGDYEQYF. Written as DNA, the CDR3 is TGTGCCAGTAGTCCCGGACCGGGGGACTACGAGCAGTACTTC.

V and J are TRBV15 and TRBJ2-2; D is possibly TRBD1 (6 bases). V lost 1 base and J lost 4, with 13 bases in between. The CDR3 spans 16 residues. The germline CDR1 and CDR2 sequences are LNHNV and YYDKDF (reference sequence). Here the CDR3 reads CATSRGTASSTGELFF. DNA for the CDR3: TGTGCCACCAGCAGAGGGACAGCCTCTTCCACCGGGGAGCTGTTTTTT.

The chain has TRBV29-1 and TRBJ2-5; 13 positions agree with TRBD2. Germline assignment: CDR1 SQVTM and CDR2 ANQGSEA. CDR3 length: 15 residues. The V gene end was trimmed by 3 bases and the J gene end by 5 bases; junction bases not matched to a gene: 6. The CDR3, as DNA: TGCAGCGTTGACGGGACTAGCGGGATAGGGGAGACCCAGTACTTC. This encodes CSVDGTSGIGETQYF.

The rearrangement joins TRBV6-1 to TRBJ2-7, with TRBD1 matching over 7 bases. The CDR3 has 14 residues. V lost 3 bases and J lost 3; bases outside the gene matches: 5. The germline CDR1 and CDR2 sequences are MNHNS and SASEGT. The CDR3 nucleotides read TGTGCCAGCAGTGATGCAGGACAGGTCTACGAGCAGTACTTC. It translates to CASSDAGQVYEQYF.

This chain links TRBV28 with TRBJ2-2; 7 positions agree with TRBD1. Trimming removed 1 base from V and 8 bases from J; junction bases left unmatched: 1. The CDR3 is 13 residues long. CDR1 MDHEN and CDR2 SYDVKM come from the germline V gene. CDR3 protein: CASSLYRGGELFF. CDR3 nucleotides: TGTGCCAGCAGTTTATACAGGGGTGGGGAGCTGTTTTTT. Full variable domain (outside the CDR3, taken from reference TRBV28 and TRBJ2-2): DVKVTQSSRYLVKRTGEKVFLECVQDMDHENMFWYRQDPGLGLRLIYFSYDVKMKEKGDIPEGYSVSREKKERFSLILESASTNQTSMYLCASSLYRGGELFFGEGSRLTVL.

The chain uses TRBV15 and TRBJ2-3; possible D gene TRBD2, 6 bases. In germline, CDR1 is LNHNV, CDR2 YYDKDF (reference sequence). V was cut by 3 bases and J by 6 bases, with 16 bases left in between. The CDR3 totals 15 residues. The CDR3: CATSSPGTGADTQYF. The CDR3 DNA follows: TGTGCCACCAGCAGTCCTGGGACTGGGGCGGATACGCAGTATTTT.

CDR3 protein: CASSYTRDTQYF. In DNA form, the CDR3 reads TGTGCCAGCAGTTACACTAGGGATACGCAGTATTTT. This sequence joins TRBV27 and TRBJ2-3; possible D gene TRBD2, 5 bases. CDR3 length equals 12 residues. The ends were cut back, 4 bases at V and 6 bases at J, with 8 bases in the middle. CDR1 and CDR2 (germline): MNHEY, SMNVEV (reference sequence).

About this clone itself: One junction end does not reproduce the germline sequence, and a read error may be involved. The chain has TRBV7-7 and TRBJ1-1; 9 bases align to TRBD1. Germline CDR1 and CDR2: SSHAT and FNYEAQ (reference sequence). CDR3 size: 17 residues. Written as DNA, the CDR3 is TGTGCTAGCAGCTCTAACGGGATGGGACAGGGAGGAACTGAAGCTTTCTTT. Protein product: CASSSNGMGQGGTEAFF.

This rearrangement joins TRBV4-1 to TRBJ2-3; 13 positions agree with TRBD2. CDR1 is MGHRA and CDR2 is YSYEKL in the germline V gene. This CDR3 is 16 amino acids long. V was pared by 5 bases and J by 2 bases, with 4 bases of the junction left unmatched. The CDR3 nucleotides read TGCGCCAGCAGCGAAGGGACTAGCGGGGCCACAGATACGCAGTATTTT. Its translation: CASSEGTSGATDTQYF.

J is TRBJ1-1 and V is TRBV19, with no clear D. Trimming removed 6 bases from V and 5 bases from J, with 13 bases in between. CDR1 and CDR2 from the germline V gene are LNHDA and SQIVND (reference sequence). The CDR3 consists of 13 residues. The DNA of the CDR3 is TGTGCCAGTAGACCGGGCGTAACAACTGAAGCTTTCTTT. Its translation: CASRPGVTTEAFF. Full variable domain (rest looked up from reference TRBV19 and TRBJ1-1): DGGITQSPKYLFRKEGQNVTLSCEQNLNHDAMYWYRQDPGQGLRLIYYSQIVNDFQKGDIAEGYSVSREKKESFPLTVTSAQKNPTAFYLCASRPGVTTEAFFGQGTRLTVV.

This chain uses TRBV5-4 with TRBJ2-3, with D maybe TRBD2 (7 bases). There are 14 residues in the CDR3. Germline V lookup: CDR1 SGHNT, CDR2 YYREEE (reference sequence). V lost 3 bases, J lost 2 bases, and 10 bases lay in between. CDR3 region: CASSWGGLTDTQYF. The CDR3 bases are TGTGCCAGCAGCTGGGGGGGCCTCACAGATACGCAGTATTTT. Together with reference TRBV5-4 and TRBJ2-3, the CDR3 gives the full variable domain: ETGVTQSPTHLIKTRGQQVTLRCSSQSGHNTVSWYQQALGQGPQFIFQYYREEENGRGNFPPRFSGLQFPNYSSELNVNALELDDSALYLCASSWGGLTDTQYFGPGTRLTVL.

This chain links TRBV14 with TRBJ2-7; weak D call: TRBD1 (6 bases). Trimming cost V 4 bases and J 1 base, with 8 bases left between them. The V gene's germline CDR1 is SGHDN and CDR2 FVKESK. CDR3 size: 13 residues. DNA for the CDR3: TGTGCCAGCAGCCGAGGACAGTCCTACGAGCAGTACTTC. As protein: CASSRGQSYEQYF.

The chain has TRBV28 and TRBJ1-2; D might be TRBD1 (5 bases). This CDR3 spans 17 amino acids. The germline V gene has CDR1 MDHEN and CDR2 SYDVKM. The ends were cut back, 5 bases at V and 1 base at J, with 20 bases in the middle. In nucleotides, the CDR3 is TGTGCCAGCAGTCCGAGAGGGGAACTTAAACTTAACTATGGCTACACCTTC. It encodes CASSPRGELKLNYGYTF.

The chain carries TRBV7-8 and TRBJ2-2; D not certain. The CDR3 totals 13 residues. Per the germline V gene, CDR1 is SGHVS and CDR2 is FQNEAQ. The V gene lost 6 bases and the J gene lost 4 bases, with 9 bases spanning the gap. The CDR3 coding sequence is TGTGCCAGCAGAGGACCATCCACCGGGGAGCTGTTTTTT. It translates to CASRGPSTGELFF.

This sequence joins TRBV5-4 and TRBJ1-2, with a weak D call TRBD1 (6 bases). Trimming took off 1 base at V and 2 bases at J, with 9 bases between the two ends. The CDR3 covers 14 residues. Germline V lookup: CDR1 SGHNT, CDR2 YYREEE (reference sequence). The CDR3 DNA is TGTGCCAGCAGCTTGACAGGACAGAACTATGGCTACACCTTC. This gives the protein CASSLTGQNYGYTF. Filled out from reference TRBV5-4 and TRBJ1-2, the complete variable domain reads ETGVTQSPTHLIKTRGQQVTLRCSSQSGHNTVSWYQQALGQGPQFIFQYYREEENGRGNFPPRFSGLQFPNYSSELNVNALELDDSALYLCASSLTGQNYGYTFGSGTRLTVV.

The V and J genes are TRBV28 and TRBJ2-5; 8 bases are shared with TRBD2. Trimming removed 3 bases from V and 5 bases from J; junction bases left unmatched: 8. Germline values: CDR1 MDHEN, CDR2 SYDVKM. The CDR3 covers 15 residues. The CDR3 sequence is CASSLSGSVWETQYF. The CDR3 bases are TGTGCCAGCAGTTTGAGCGGGAGTGTATGGGAGACCCAGTACTTC.

This clone has just a few counts. This sequence joins TRBV6-5 and TRBJ2-6; the D is unclear. Trimming stripped 5 bases from V and 0 bases from J, with 8 bases between. CDR3 length equals 15 residues. Germline-derived CDR1 and CDR2 are MNHEY and SVGAGI. This CDR3 is CASSRALSGANVLTF. For the CDR3, the DNA is TGTGCCAGCAGTCGGGCCCTCTCTGGGGCCAACGTCCTGACTTTC.

CDR3 amino acids: CASSLSGTDTQYF. DNA for the CDR3: TGTGCCAGCAGCTTATCAGGCACAGATACGCAGTATTTT. The chain couples TRBV7-6 to TRBJ2-3; D is unresolved. Germline loops: CDR1 SGHVS, CDR2 FNYEAQ. The CDR3 spans 13 residues. V was clipped by 2 bases and J by 1 base, with 4 bases between them. The variable domain in full, with the rest retrieved from reference TRBV7-6 and TRBJ2-3, is GAGVSQSPRYKVTKRGQDVALRCDPISGHVSLYWYRQALGQGPEFLTYFNYEAQQDKSGLPNDRFSAERPEGSISTLTIQRTEQRDSAMYRCASSLSGTDTQYFGPGTRLTVL.

The chain combines TRBV27 with TRBJ2-7; 7 positions agree with TRBD2. Germline CDR1 and CDR2: MNHEY and SMNVEV (reference sequence). V was pared by 3 bases and J by 1 base, with 21 bases of the junction left unmatched. The CDR3 has 20 residues. The CDR3 coding sequence is TGTGCCAGCAGTTTTCTGGGGCAGGGAGGGTTGACTAGAGGGTCCTACGAGCAGTACTTC. The encoded protein is CASSFLGQGGLTRGSYEQYF.

The rearrangement joins TRBV4-3 to TRBJ1-1; TRBD1 matches at 7 bases. The junction had 18 bases not matched to a gene; V was cut back by 6 bases and J by 5 bases. Germline V gives CDR1 LGHNA, CDR2 YSLEER. The CDR3 has 17 residues. The chain's CDR3 is CASSPSNDQGGGTEAFF. In DNA form, the CDR3 reads TGCGCCAGCAGTCCCAGCAACGATCAGGGGGGAGGAACTGAAGCTTTCTTT.

The chain is built from TRBV5-4 and TRBJ2-7, with 7 bases lining up with TRBD1. Germline V gene lookup returns CDR1 SGHNT and CDR2 YYREEE (reference sequence). The CDR3 has 15 residues. The V segment lost 0 bases and the J segment 6 bases; nucleotides outside the gene matches: 9. The CDR3 region has the DNA TGTGCCAGCAGCTTGGGACGACAGGGATTCGGCGAGCAGTACTTC. Amino acids: CASSLGRQGFGEQYF.

V and J are TRBV4-3 and TRBJ2-7; D not resolved. The CDR3 runs 13 residues. Germline V gene data show CDR1 as LGHNA and CDR2 as YSLEER. V lost 4 bases and J 2 bases, leaving 9 bases between the germline ends. CDR3 DNA: TGCGCCAGCAGCCCAGGCGTGACCTACGAGCAGTACTTC. As protein: CASSPGVTYEQYF.

The chain uses TRBV4-3 and TRBJ2-7; D gene uncertain. V shed 11 bases and J shed 9 bases, with 23 bases lying between them. This CDR3 is built from 13 residues. Looked up from germline, CDR1 is LGHNA and CDR2 is YSLEER. Written as DNA, the CDR3 is TGCGCCTACCTCCGACGCTTCCCGTCGGCGCAGTACTTC. As protein: CAYLRRFPSAQYF.

The chain is built from TRBV6-6 and TRBJ2-1, with TRBD1 identical over 9 bases. The CDR3 has 12 residues. V trimming: 7 bases; J trimming: 7 bases; junction bases outside the gene matches: 2. The V gene's germline CDR1 is MNHNY and CDR2 SVGAGI (reference sequence). CDR3 loop: CASTGTGNEQFF. The CDR3 coding sequence is TGTGCCAGCACAGGGACAGGGAATGAGCAGTTCTTC.

The V call is TRBV5-6, the J call TRBJ2-7; D is perhaps TRBD1 or TRBD2 (5 bases each). The V gene's germline CDR1 is SGHDT and CDR2 YYEEEE. The CDR3 has 18 residues. Trimming removed 2 bases at V and 2 bases at J, with 23 bases between. DNA of the CDR3: TGTGCCAGCAGCTTCAGTGCGGTCGGGGCAGACCTCGCCTACGAGCAGTACTTC. Translation: CASSFSAVGADLAYEQYF.

In DNA, the CDR3 is TGTGCCAGTAGTATAGGGAATCAGCCCCAGCATTTT. Translated, it gives CASSIGNQPQHF. The chain recombines TRBV19 with TRBJ1-5; D call uncertain. Germline values: CDR1 LNHDA, CDR2 SQIVND (reference sequence). The CDR3 is 12 amino acids. V lost 1 base and J lost 4, with 2 bases in between.

The chain is built from TRBV7-9 and TRBJ2-5; weak D call: TRBD1 (5 bases). CDR1 SEHNR and CDR2 FQNEAQ come from the germline V gene (reference sequence). V gave up 11 bases and J gave up 4 bases, with 20 bases separating them. The CDR3 is made up of 14 amino acids. The CDR3 loop reads CAGTEVGPRETQYF. The CDR3 coding sequence is TGTGCCGGCACTGAGGTGGGGCCGCGAGAGACCCAGTACTTC.

This rearrangement joins TRBV7-9 to TRBJ1-2; 7 nucleotides match TRBD1. The CDR3 extends over 13 amino acids. Unmatched junction bases numbered 5, after V lost 4 bases and J lost 6 bases. Germline-derived CDR1 and CDR2 are SEHNR and FQNEAQ (reference sequence). DNA of the CDR3: TGTGCCAGCAGCTACACAGGGGCCGATGGCTACACCTTC. It yields the protein CASSYTGADGYTF.